Listed below are T cell receptor beta chains from one sample, sequenced in a study of blood T cell repertoires in COVID-19. Method: immunoSEQ multiplex PCR; TCRdb's copy keeps in-frame clones and lacks some. The table records about 270,000 clones, roughly nine tenths of them present only once. Specimen: PBMCs or T cells enriched from blood (not recorded which). These receptors originate from a woman between 18 and 29 years old who had recovered from COVID-19. The conserved cysteine and the conserved F or W are not part of the CDR3 here. Fields, in order: clone size, V gene, CDR3 protein. Some rows mark clone size as missing; the rest say once, few, many or name a class of expanded clone.

clone size: NA
V gene: TRBV19
CDR3 protein: ASSITRIGNTEAF

clone size: once
V gene: TRBV5-4
CDR3 protein: ASRRQGALFEQY

clone size: once
V gene: TRBV27
CDR3 protein: ASSSVAGNEQF

clone size: once
V gene: TRBV7-9
CDR3 protein: ASSLVLREGRYGYT

clone size: NA
V gene: TRBV19
CDR3 protein: ASSPRTSGAANTGELF

clone size: NA
V gene: TRBV6-2/TRBV6-3
CDR3 protein: ASSPGASSQPQH

clone size: once
V gene: TRBV19
CDR3 protein: ASSPTGANYGYT

clone size: NA
V gene: TRBV4-2
CDR3 protein: ASSQSGQRNQPQH

clone size: NA
V gene: TRBV6-5
CDR3 protein: ASSYGGVGSPLH

clone size: few
V gene: TRBV10-3
CDR3 protein: AISDPTRGNTEAF

clone size: NA
V gene: TRBV7-2
CDR3 protein: ASSLAGGAIYNEQF

clone size: NA
V gene: TRBV11-2
CDR3 protein: ASSPDRGDGYT

clone size: NA
V gene: TRBV19
CDR3 protein: ASSGWTGGEANTEAF

clone size: NA
V gene: TRBV4-1
CDR3 protein: ASSQEGADYGYT

clone size: NA
V gene: TRBV5-1
CDR3 protein: ASSPFAPGGTDTQY

clone size: NA
V gene: TRBV4-1
CDR3 protein: ASSQDSRQGGQPQH

clone size: NA
V gene: TRBV25-1
CDR3 protein: ASSQAYMNTEAF

clone size: NA
V gene: TRBV5-1
CDR3 protein: ASSWILTGGTEAF

clone size: once
V gene: TRBV5-1
CDR3 protein: ASSLGAGEGGYT

clone size: NA
V gene: TRBV5-1
CDR3 protein: ASSLANEQY

clone size: once
V gene: TRBV5-6
CDR3 protein: ASSLRQQYGYT